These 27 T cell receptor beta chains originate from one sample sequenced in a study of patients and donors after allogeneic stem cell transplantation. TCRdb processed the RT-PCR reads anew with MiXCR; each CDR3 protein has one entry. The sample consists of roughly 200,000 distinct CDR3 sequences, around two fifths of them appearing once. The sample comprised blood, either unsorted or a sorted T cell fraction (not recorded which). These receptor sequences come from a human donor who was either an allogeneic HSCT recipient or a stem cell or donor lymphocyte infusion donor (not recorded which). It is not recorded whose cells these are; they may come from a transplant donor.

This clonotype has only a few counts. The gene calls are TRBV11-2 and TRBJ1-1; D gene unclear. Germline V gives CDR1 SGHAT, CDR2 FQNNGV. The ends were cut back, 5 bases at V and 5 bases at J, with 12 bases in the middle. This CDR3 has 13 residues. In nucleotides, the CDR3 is TGTGCCAGCAGCCTAGCGAGTTGGACTGAAGCTTTCTTT. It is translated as CASSLASWTEAFF.

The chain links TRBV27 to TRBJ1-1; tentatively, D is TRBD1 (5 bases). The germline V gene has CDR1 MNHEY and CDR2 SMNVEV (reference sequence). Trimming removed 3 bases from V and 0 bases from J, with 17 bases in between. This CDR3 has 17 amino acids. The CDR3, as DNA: TGTGCCAGCAGTTTGCGAGGGGACCCATACTTGAACACTGAAGCTTTCTTT. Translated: CASSLRGDPYLNTEAFF.

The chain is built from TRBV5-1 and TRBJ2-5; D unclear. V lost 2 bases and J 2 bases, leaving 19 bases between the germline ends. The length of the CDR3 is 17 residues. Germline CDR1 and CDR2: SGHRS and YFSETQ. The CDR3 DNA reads TGCGCCAGCAGCTTATCGGTGGGAAGCGTAGAGCAAGAGACCCAGTACTTC. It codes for CASSLSVGSVEQETQYF. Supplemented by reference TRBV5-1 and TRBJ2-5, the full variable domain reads KAGVTQTPRYLIKTRGQQVTLSCSPISGHRSVSWYQQTPGQGLQFLFEYFSETQRNKGNFPGRFSGRQFSNSRSEMNVSTLELGDSALYLCASSLSVGSVEQETQYFGPGTRLLVL.

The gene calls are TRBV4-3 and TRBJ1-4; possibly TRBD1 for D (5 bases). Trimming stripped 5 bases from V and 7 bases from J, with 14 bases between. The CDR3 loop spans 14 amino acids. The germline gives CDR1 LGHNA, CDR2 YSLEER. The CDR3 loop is CASSNGGEGEKLFF. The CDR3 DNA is TGCGCCAGCAGCAACGGGGGGGAGGGTGAAAAACTGTTTTTT.

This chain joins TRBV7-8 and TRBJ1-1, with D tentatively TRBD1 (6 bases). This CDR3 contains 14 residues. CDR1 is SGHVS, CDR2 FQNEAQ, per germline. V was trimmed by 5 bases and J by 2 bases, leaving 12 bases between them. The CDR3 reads CASSVLQGNTEAFF. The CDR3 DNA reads TGTGCCAGCAGCGTCTTACAGGGAAACACTGAAGCTTTCTTT.

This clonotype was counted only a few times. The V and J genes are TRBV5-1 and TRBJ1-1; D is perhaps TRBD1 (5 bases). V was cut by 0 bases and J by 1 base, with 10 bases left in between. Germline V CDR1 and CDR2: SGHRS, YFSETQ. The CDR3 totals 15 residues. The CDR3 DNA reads TGCGCCAGCAGCTTGGGGCAGGGCTCGAACACTGAAGCTTTCTTT. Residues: CASSLGQGSNTEAFF.

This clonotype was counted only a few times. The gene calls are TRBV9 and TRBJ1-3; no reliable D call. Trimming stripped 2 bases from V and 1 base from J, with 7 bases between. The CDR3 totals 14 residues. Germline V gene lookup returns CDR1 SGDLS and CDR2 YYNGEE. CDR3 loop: CASSVAASGNTIYF. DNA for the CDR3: TGTGCCAGCAGCGTGGCCGCGTCTGGAAACACCATATATTTT. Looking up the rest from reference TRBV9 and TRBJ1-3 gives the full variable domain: DSGVTQTPKHLITATGQRVTLRCSPRSGDLSVYWYQQSLDQGLQFLIQYYNGEERAKGNILERFSAQQFPDLHSELNLSSLELGDSALYFCASSVAASGNTIYFGEGSWLTVV.

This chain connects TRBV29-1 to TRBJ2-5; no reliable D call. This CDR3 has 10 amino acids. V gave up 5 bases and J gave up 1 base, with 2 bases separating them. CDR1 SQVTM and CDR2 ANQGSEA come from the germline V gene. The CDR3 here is CSVFQETQYF. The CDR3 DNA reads TGCAGCGTTTTCCAAGAGACCCAGTACTTC.

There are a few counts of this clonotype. CDR3 residues: CASRGLAGYNEQFF. Here the CDR3 DNA reads TGTGCCAGTCGTGGACTAGCGGGCTACAATGAGCAGTTCTTC. The rearrangement joins TRBV19 to TRBJ2-1; 11 bases map to TRBD2. Germline CDR1 is LNHDA and CDR2 is SQIVND (reference sequence). Trimming at V came to 8 bases and at J to 3 bases, leaving 3 bases not matched to a gene. This CDR3 has 14 residues.

In DNA, the CDR3 is TGCGCCAGCAGCCAAGGTACAGGGGGACACACTGAAGCTTTCTTT. This codes for CASSQGTGGHTEAFF. The rearrangement uses TRBV4-3 and TRBJ1-1; 8 bases align to TRBD1. The CDR3 runs to 15 residues. In germline, CDR1 is LGHNA, CDR2 YSLEER. J was trimmed by 3 bases and V by 1 base; bases with no gene match: 4.

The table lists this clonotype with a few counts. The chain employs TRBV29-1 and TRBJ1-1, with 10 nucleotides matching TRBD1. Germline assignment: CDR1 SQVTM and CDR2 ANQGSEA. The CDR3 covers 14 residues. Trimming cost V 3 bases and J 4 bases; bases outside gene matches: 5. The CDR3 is CSVEVGDRGTEAFF. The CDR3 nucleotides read TGCAGCGTTGAGGTAGGGGACAGGGGCACTGAAGCTTTCTTT.

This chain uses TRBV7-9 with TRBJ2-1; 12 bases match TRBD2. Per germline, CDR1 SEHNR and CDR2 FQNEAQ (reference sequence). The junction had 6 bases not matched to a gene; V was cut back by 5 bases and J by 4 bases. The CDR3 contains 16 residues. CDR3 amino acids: CASSPGTSGLYNEQFF. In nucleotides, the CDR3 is TGTGCCAGCAGCCCAGGGACTAGCGGGCTTTACAATGAGCAGTTCTTC.

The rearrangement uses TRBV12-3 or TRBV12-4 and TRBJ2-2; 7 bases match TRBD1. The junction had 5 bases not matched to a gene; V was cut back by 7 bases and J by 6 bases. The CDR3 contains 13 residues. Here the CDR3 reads CASTTGVPGELFF. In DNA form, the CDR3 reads TGTGCCAGCACCACAGGGGTTCCCGGGGAGCTGTTTTTT.

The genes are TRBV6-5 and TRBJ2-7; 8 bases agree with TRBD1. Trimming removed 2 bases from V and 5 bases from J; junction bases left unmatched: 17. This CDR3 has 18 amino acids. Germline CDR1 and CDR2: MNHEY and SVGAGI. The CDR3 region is CASSYRPFSTGGPNEQYF. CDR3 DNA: TGTGCCAGCAGTTACCGCCCTTTTAGTACAGGGGGGCCCAACGAGCAGTACTTC.

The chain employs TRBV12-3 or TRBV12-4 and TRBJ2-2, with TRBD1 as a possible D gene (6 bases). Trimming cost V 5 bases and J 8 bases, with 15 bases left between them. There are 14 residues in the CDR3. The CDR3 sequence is CASSQRTAAGELFF. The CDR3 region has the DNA TGTGCCAGCAGTCAACGGACAGCCGCGGGGGAGCTGTTTTTT.

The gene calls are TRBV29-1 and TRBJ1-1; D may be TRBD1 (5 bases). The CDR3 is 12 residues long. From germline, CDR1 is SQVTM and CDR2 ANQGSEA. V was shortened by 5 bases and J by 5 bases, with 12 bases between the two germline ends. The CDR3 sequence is CSVKFRGTEAFF. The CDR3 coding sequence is TGCAGCGTTAAGTTTAGGGGAACTGAAGCTTTCTTT.

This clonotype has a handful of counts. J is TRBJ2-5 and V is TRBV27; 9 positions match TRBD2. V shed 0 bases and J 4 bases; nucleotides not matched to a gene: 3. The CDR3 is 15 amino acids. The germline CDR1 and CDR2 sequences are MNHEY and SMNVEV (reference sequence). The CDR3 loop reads CASSLSGLALETQYF. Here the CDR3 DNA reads TGTGCCAGCAGTTTATCGGGACTAGCTTTAGAGACCCAGTACTTC.

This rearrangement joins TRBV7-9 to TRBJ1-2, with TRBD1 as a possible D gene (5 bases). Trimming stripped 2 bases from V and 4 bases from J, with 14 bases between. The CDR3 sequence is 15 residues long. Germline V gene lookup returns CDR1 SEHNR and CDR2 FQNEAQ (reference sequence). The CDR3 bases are TGTGCCAGCAGCTTAACGGGACCGTCGCCCTATGGCTACACCTTC. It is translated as CASSLTGPSPYGYTF.

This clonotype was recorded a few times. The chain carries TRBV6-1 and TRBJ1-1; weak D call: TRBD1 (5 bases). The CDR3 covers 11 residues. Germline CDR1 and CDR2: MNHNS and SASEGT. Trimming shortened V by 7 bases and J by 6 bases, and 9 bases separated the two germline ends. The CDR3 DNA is TGTGCCAGCACTGACAGCCCTGAAGCTTTCTTT. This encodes CASTDSPEAFF.

CDR3 DNA sequence: TGTGCCAGCAGTCCCCAGGGGGTAACATTGGATGGCTACACCTTC. Its protein product is CASSPQGVTLDGYTF. The V gene is TRBV28, the J gene TRBJ1-2; 7 positions match TRBD1. Trimming took 5 bases from V and 6 from J; bases not matched to a gene: 12. Per the germline V gene, CDR1 is MDHEN and CDR2 is SYDVKM. The CDR3 consists of 15 residues.

The CDR3 loop reads CASRQGGGNLAKNIQYF. The CDR3 DNA is TGTGCCAGTAGACAGGGCGGAGGGAACTTAGCCAAAAACATTCAGTACTTC. The chain couples TRBV6-6 to TRBJ2-4; TRBD1 is a possible D gene (7 bases). The V gene's germline CDR1 is MNHNY and CDR2 SVGAGI (reference sequence). The CDR3 loop spans 17 amino acids. The V gene lost 9 bases and the J gene lost 0 bases, with 21 bases spanning the gap.

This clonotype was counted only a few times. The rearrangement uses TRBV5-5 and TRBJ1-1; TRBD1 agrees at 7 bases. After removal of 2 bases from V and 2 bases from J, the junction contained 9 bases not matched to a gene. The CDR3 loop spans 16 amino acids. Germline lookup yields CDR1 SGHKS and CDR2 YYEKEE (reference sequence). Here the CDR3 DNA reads TGTGCCAGCAGCTTTTACACCGGGACAGTCAACACTGAAGCTTTCTTT. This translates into CASSFYTGTVNTEAFF. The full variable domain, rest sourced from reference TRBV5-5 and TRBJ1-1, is DAGVTQSPTHLIKTRGQQVTLRCSPISGHKSVSWYQQVLGQGPQFIFQYYEKEERGRGNFPDRFSARQFPNYSSELNVNALLLGDSALYLCASSFYTGTVNTEAFFGQGTRLTVV.

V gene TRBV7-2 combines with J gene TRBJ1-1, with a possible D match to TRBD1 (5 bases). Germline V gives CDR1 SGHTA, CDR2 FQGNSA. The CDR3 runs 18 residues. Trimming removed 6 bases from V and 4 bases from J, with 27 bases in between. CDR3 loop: CASRFSLGSGLKGTEAFF. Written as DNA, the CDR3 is TGTGCCAGCAGGTTTAGCTTGGGGTCAGGGTTAAAGGGCACTGAAGCTTTCTTT.

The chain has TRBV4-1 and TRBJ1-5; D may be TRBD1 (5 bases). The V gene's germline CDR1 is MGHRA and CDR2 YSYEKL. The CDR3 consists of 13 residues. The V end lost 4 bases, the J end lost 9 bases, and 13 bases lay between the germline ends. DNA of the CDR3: TGCGCCAGCAGCCGAACAGGCCTCTGGCCCCAGCATTTT. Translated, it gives CASSRTGLWPQHF.

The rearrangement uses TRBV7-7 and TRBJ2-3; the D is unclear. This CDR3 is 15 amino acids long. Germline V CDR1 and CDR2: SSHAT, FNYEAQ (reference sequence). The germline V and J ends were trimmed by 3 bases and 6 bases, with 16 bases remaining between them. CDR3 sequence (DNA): TGTGCCAGCAGCTTGTCCTCCGGGCCTCTGGATACGCAGTATTTT. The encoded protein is CASSLSSGPLDTQYF.

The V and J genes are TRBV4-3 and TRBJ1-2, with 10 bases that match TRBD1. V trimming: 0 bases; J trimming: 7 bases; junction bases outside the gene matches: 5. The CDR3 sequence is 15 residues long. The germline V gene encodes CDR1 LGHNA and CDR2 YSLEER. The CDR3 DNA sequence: TGCGCCAGCAGCCAAGATCCCCGGGACAGGGGTGGCTACACCTTC. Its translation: CASSQDPRDRGGYTF.

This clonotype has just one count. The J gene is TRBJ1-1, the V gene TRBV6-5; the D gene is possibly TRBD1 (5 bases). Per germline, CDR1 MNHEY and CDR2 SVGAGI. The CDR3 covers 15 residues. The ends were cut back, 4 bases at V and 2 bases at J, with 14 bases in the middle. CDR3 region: CASSSWGAGNTEAFF. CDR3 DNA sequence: TGTGCCAGCAGTTCCTGGGGCGCCGGAAACACTGAAGCTTTCTTT.